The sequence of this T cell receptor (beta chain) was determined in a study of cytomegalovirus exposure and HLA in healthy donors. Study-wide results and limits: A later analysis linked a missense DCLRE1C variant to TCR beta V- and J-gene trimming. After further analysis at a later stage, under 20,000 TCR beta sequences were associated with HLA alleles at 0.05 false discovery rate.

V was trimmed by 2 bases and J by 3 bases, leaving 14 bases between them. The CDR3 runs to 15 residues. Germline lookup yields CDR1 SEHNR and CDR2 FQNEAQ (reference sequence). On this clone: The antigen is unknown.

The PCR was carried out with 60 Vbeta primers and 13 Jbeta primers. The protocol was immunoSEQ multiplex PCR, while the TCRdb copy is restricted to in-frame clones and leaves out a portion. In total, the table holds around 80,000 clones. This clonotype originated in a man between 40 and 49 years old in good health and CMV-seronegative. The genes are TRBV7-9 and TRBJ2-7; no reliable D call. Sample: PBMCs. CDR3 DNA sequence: TGTGCCAGCAGCTTACATTCAGGCAGCCTCTACGAGCAGTACTTC. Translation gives CASSLHSGSLYEQYF.